This T cell receptor (beta chain) was found in a study of blood T cells in healthy people across ages. Overall study results and limits: Samples with more naive T cells showed higher observed beta diversity.

Healthy Caucasian individuals from Russia aged roughly 6 to 90 were enrolled as donors. Extraction of total RNA produced a minimum of 5 micrograms from each sample. This clonotype occurred a few times. Its specificity is unknown. Primers used in a second PCR of roughly 6 to 12 cycles were a sample-barcoded 5' primer and a J-beta primer mix. In TCRdb, the 5' RACE reads were re-called with MiXCR into one record per CDR3 protein. The sample yields hundreds of thousands of distinct CDR3 sequences, about 56% seen once. In germline, CDR1 is SGHAT, CDR2 FQNNGV. V lost 0 bases to trimming and J lost 1 base, with 9 bases between them. This CDR3 region has 15 residues.

Sequencing was performed on blood. The receptor's source is a man aged 35 to 55 in good health. The rearrangement uses TRBV11-2 and TRBJ2-5; D gene uncertain. CDR3 in amino acids: CASSLDRGFQETQYF. As DNA, the CDR3 is TGTGCCAGCAGCTTAGATCGTGGGTTCCAAGAGACCCAGTACTTC. Variable domain in full (rest from reference TRBV11-2 and TRBJ2-5): EAGVAQSPRYKIIEKRQSVAFWCNPISGHATLYWYQQILGQGPKLLIQFQNNGVVDDSQLPKDRFSAERLKGVDSTLKIQPAKLEDSAVYLCASSLDRGFQETQYFGPGTRLLVL.